The next 22 T cell receptor beta chains were all read from a single sample in a study of CD8 T cells in Susac syndrome. The RNA input was roughly 0.5 to 1 ug, and it was reverse transcribed with random hexamers. TCRdb called the immunoSEQ multiplex PCR reads again in MiXCR, with one record for every CDR3 protein. This table has 95,000 to 150,000 distinct CDR3 sequences, just over 95% appearing once. Sequenced sample: CD4+ T cells from PBMCs. The receptors shown here come from a human donor with Susac syndrome.

The gene calls are TRBV5-1 and TRBJ2-4; possibly TRBD2 for D (5 bases). The germline gives CDR1 SGHRS, CDR2 YFSETQ. This CDR3 has 15 residues. Trimming shortened V by 0 bases and J by 3 bases, and 10 bases separated the two germline ends. CDR3: CASSLDGNDKNIQYF. For the CDR3, the DNA is TGCGCCAGCAGCTTGGACGGGAATGACAAAAACATTCAGTACTTC.

V gene TRBV29-1 combines with J gene TRBJ2-7, with 7 bases fitting TRBD1. Per germline, CDR1 SQVTM and CDR2 ANQGSEA. This CDR3 region has 13 residues. The V gene end was trimmed by 6 bases and the J gene end by 4 bases; junction bases not matched to a gene: 9. CDR3 nucleotide sequence: TGCAGCGTCACCGGGACAGTCATGTACGAGCAGTACTTC. Its translation: CSVTGTVMYEQYF.

This chain joins TRBV7-3 and TRBJ2-1; D gene unclear. This CDR3 is 15 amino acids long. Germline-derived CDR1 and CDR2 are SGHTA and FQGTGA. The V and J ends lost 3 bases and 1 base respectively, with 10 bases between them. The CDR3: CASSFGPSSYNEQFF. CDR3 nucleotides: TGTGCCAGCAGCTTTGGACCCTCTTCCTACAATGAGCAGTTCTTC.

The chain joins TRBV18 to TRBJ2-7, with no clear D. The V end lost 6 bases, the J end lost 7 bases, and 16 bases lay between the germline ends. This CDR3 has 13 amino acids. The germline V gene has CDR1 KGHSH and CDR2 LQKENI. CDR3 sequence reads: CASSQDGFQEQYF. CDR3 coding DNA: TGTGCCAGCTCTCAGGACGGTTTTCAGGAGCAGTACTTC.

This clonotype was recorded once. The chain employs TRBV29-1 and TRBJ2-7, with TRBD1 identical over 9 bases. After removal of 5 bases from V and 2 bases from J, the junction contained 7 bases not matched to a gene. This CDR3 is 14 amino acids long. The germline V gene has CDR1 SQVTM and CDR2 ANQGSEA. CDR3 sequence (DNA): TGCAGCGTTAAGACCGGGACAGGGCCCTACGAGCAGTACTTC. This encodes CSVKTGTGPYEQYF.

This chain uses TRBV10-3 with TRBJ1-2; the match to TRBD1 covers 7 bases. Germline CDR1 and CDR2: ENHRY and SYGVKD. This CDR3 is 13 amino acids long. Trimming at V came to 2 bases and at J to 10 bases, leaving 7 bases not matched to a gene. CDR3 in DNA: TGTGCCATCAGTGAGGGACAGGATCGTGCCTACACCTTC. This encodes CAISEGQDRAYTF.

The chain combines TRBV5-6 with TRBJ1-2; a weak D match, TRBD1 (6 bases). Germline assignment: CDR1 SGHDT and CDR2 YYEEEE. The CDR3 extends over 15 amino acids. Trimming removed 5 bases from V and 0 bases from J, with 14 bases in between. The CDR3 nucleotides read TGTGCCAGCAGGTACGGGGGGGCAGCTAACTATGGCTACACCTTC. Protein product: CASRYGGAANYGYTF.

The chain employs TRBV7-9 and TRBJ2-3; the match to TRBD1 covers 7 bases. CDR1 and CDR2 from the germline V gene are SEHNR and FQNEAQ (reference sequence). The ends lost 7 bases at V and 4 bases at J; junction bases unmatched: 8. The CDR3 length is 14 residues. CDR3 loop: CASTPIGGADTQYF. CDR3 bases: TGTGCCAGCACCCCCATAGGGGGCGCAGATACGCAGTATTTT.

V usage is TRBV29-1 and J usage is TRBJ2-5; D remains unclear. V was cut by 4 bases and J by 0 bases, with 6 bases left in between. From germline, CDR1 is SQVTM and CDR2 ANQGSEA. CDR3 length: 12 amino acids. The CDR3 DNA reads as TGCAGCGTTGCTGACAACCAAGAGACCCAGTACTTC. The encoded protein is CSVADNQETQYF.

The chain is built from TRBV11-2 and TRBJ2-7, with TRBD2 matching 11 bases. This CDR3 is built from 13 residues. The germline V gene encodes CDR1 SGHAT and CDR2 FQNNGV. Losses at the gene ends were 6 bases for V and 4 bases for J; bases not matched to a gene: 2. The CDR3 region is CASSTSGSYEQYF. The CDR3 nucleotides read TGTGCCAGCAGTACTAGCGGGAGTTACGAGCAGTACTTC.

The chain employs TRBV4-2 and TRBJ2-1, with D possibly TRBD2 on 5 matching bases. Germline V gene data show CDR1 as LGHNA and CDR2 as YNFKEQ. There are 15 residues in the CDR3. V shed 2 bases and J shed 5 bases, with 13 bases lying between them. The CDR3 DNA reads as TGTGCCAGCAGCCAATGGCTAGCTGGTGACAATGAGCAGTTCTTC. It is translated as CASSQWLAGDNEQFF.

This chain joins TRBV5-1 and TRBJ2-1; 12 bases map to TRBD2. Germline CDR1 is SGHRS and CDR2 is YFSETQ. The trim removed 4 bases at V and 0 bases at J, leaving 8 bases unmatched. The CDR3 spans 18 residues. In DNA, the CDR3 is TGCGCCAGCAGCATGGGACTAGCGGGCGCGAGCTCCTACAATGAGCAGTTCTTC. As protein: CASSMGLAGASSYNEQFF.

The V gene is TRBV7-8, the J gene TRBJ1-2; 12 positions agree with TRBD1. This CDR3 spans 16 amino acids. Germline V gene data show CDR1 as SGHVS and CDR2 as FQNEAQ. The V segment lost 5 bases and the J segment 2 bases; nucleotides outside the gene matches: 6. The CDR3 here is CASSPSGTGGNYGYTF. The CDR3, as DNA: TGTGCCAGCAGCCCATCGGGGACAGGGGGCAACTATGGCTACACCTTC.

The rearrangement joins TRBV12-3 or TRBV12-4 to TRBJ1-1; TRBD1 agrees at 7 bases. This CDR3 is built from 12 residues. V trimming: 2 bases; J trimming: 10 bases; junction bases outside the gene matches: 4. The CDR3 spells CASSLSQGGAFF. CDR3 DNA sequence: TGTGCCAGCAGTTTATCCCAGGGGGGAGCTTTCTTT.

The CDR3 reads CAWSHRVGQPQHF. In nucleotides, the CDR3 is TGTGCCTGGAGTCATCGGGTCGGCCAGCCCCAGCATTTT. This chain joins TRBV30 and TRBJ1-5; D unclear. CDR1 and CDR2 from the germline V gene are GTSNPN and SVGIG (reference sequence). This CDR3 region has 13 residues. V lost 2 bases to trimming and J lost 7 bases, with 12 bases between them.

The rearrangement links TRBV6-4 to TRBJ2-2, with unresolved D. Trimming pared 0 bases from V and 6 bases from J, leaving 8 bases between. Germline assignment: CDR1 MRHNA and CDR2 SNTAGT. The CDR3 spans 14 residues. This CDR3 is CASSDSRISGELFF. Written as DNA, the CDR3 is TGTGCCAGCAGTGACTCGAGAATATCCGGGGAGCTGTTTTTT.

The rearrangement uses TRBV18 and TRBJ1-2, with D uncertain. The CDR3 is 13 residues long. Trimming took off 2 bases at V and 4 bases at J, with 8 bases between the two ends. The germline V gene encodes CDR1 KGHSH and CDR2 LQKENI. CDR3 amino acids: CASSPSASYGYTF. The CDR3 nucleotides read TGTGCCAGCTCACCATCGGCAAGCTATGGCTACACCTTC.

V usage is TRBV20-1 and J usage is TRBJ2-5; a weak D match, TRBD2 (5 bases). CDR1 DFQATT and CDR2 SNEGSKA come from the germline V gene (reference sequence). The CDR3 length is 14 residues. The germline V and J ends were trimmed by 2 bases and 2 bases, with 12 bases remaining between them. Here the CDR3 DNA reads TGCAGTGCTAGACGAGGGTCCAAGCAAGAGACCCAGTACTTC. Translation: CSARRGSKQETQYF.

V and J are TRBV10-3 and TRBJ2-1, with D perhaps TRBD2 (6 bases). Trimming took off 0 bases at V and 5 bases at J, with 8 bases between the two ends. Germline V CDR1 and CDR2: ENHRY, SYGVKD. The CDR3 has 14 amino acids. CDR3 nucleotides: TGTGCCATCAGTGAGTCTAGCGGAAACAATGAGCAGTTCTTC. Translated: CAISESSGNNEQFF.

The J gene is TRBJ2-5, the V gene TRBV4-2; perhaps TRBD2 as D (6 bases). The CDR3 is 16 residues long. V was cut by 0 bases and J by 5 bases, with 16 bases left in between. Germline V gives CDR1 LGHNA, CDR2 YNFKEQ. The CDR3 is CASSQDPGTGGETQYF. CDR3 in DNA: TGTGCCAGCAGCCAAGATCCCGGTACTGGAGGGGAGACCCAGTACTTC.

The rearrangement uses TRBV3-1 and TRBJ2-7; no clear D gene. Trimming shortened V by 5 bases and J by 3 bases, and 14 bases separated the two germline ends. CDR1 is LGHDT and CDR2 is YNNKEL in the germline V gene (reference sequence). The CDR3 contains 14 residues. CDR3 DNA sequence: TGTGCCAGCAGCTCAGGACGAGCGTACTACGAGCAGTACTTC. Protein: CASSSGRAYYEQYF.

The J gene is TRBJ2-1, the V gene TRBV4-1; 14 bases map to TRBD2. Germline V CDR1 and CDR2: MGHRA, YSYEKL. V was pared by 4 bases and J by 9 bases, with 5 bases of the junction left unmatched. There are 15 residues in the CDR3. CDR3 sequence reads: CASSPTSGRGVEQFF. Written as DNA, the CDR3 is TGCGCCAGCAGCCCGACTAGCGGGAGGGGTGTTGAGCAGTTCTTC.